These 23 T cell receptor beta chains were sequenced from one sample in a study of a mutant IDH1 vaccine in newly diagnosed glioma. No cognate antigen is known for these TCRs. Clones were read by immunoSEQ multiplex PCR, and TCRdb kept only the in-frame ones, dropping some. The data show tens of thousands of clones, 76% seen once. Time point indicated: week 35, safety follow-up. Vaccine doses each comprised 300 ug of mutant IDH1 20-mer peptide, with topical imiquimod. The material sequenced was PBMCs, taken from a glioma patient whose treatment included an IDH1 peptide vaccine. Receptors originate from a man in his forties with glioma.

CDR3 bases: TGCAGCGGGGCGGGGCACAATGAGCAGTTCTTC. This encodes CSGAGHNEQFF. The V and J genes are TRBV20-1 and TRBJ2-1; possibly TRBD2 for D (6 bases). The CDR3 is 11 amino acids. Germline V gene data show CDR1 as DFQATT and CDR2 as SNEGSKA (reference sequence).

This chain uses TRBV6-1 with TRBJ1-5; 9 bases are shared with TRBD1. Germline assignment: CDR1 MNHNS and CDR2 SASEGT. The V and J ends lost 6 bases and 4 bases, in that order; junction bases with no gene match: 7. The CDR3 runs to 15 residues. The CDR3 protein is CASSKGTGWNQPQHF. As DNA, the CDR3 is TGTGCCAGCAGCAAAGGGACAGGGTGGAATCAGCCCCAGCATTTT.

V and J are TRBV4-1 and TRBJ1-4; D is perhaps TRBD1 (6 bases). CDR3 length: 13 residues. Trimming removed 3 bases from V and 7 bases from J, with 9 bases in between. Germline CDR1 is MGHRA and CDR2 is YSYEKL. The CDR3 DNA sequence: TGCGCCAGCAGCCAGGGGGCAAGTGAAAAACTGTTTTTT. It encodes CASSQGASEKLFF.

This clone was seen a single time. The V gene is TRBV5-1, the J gene TRBJ2-1; 10 nucleotides match TRBD2. This CDR3 is 17 amino acids long. The germline gives CDR1 SGHRS, CDR2 YFSETQ. V was clipped by 1 base and J by 4 bases; unmatched bases: 8. CDR3 bases: TGCGCCAGCAGCTTGTTGCTAGCGGGAGTATCATACAATGAGCAGTTCTTC. This translates into CASSLLLAGVSYNEQFF.

The chain couples TRBV7-8 to TRBJ2-3, with TRBD2 identical over 10 bases. The CDR3 spans 18 residues. V lost 2 bases and J lost 4; bases outside the gene matches: 12. The germline V gene has CDR1 SGHVS and CDR2 FQNEAQ. The CDR3 here is CASSLSYGVSGGSDTQYF. The CDR3, as DNA: TGTGCCAGCAGCTTATCCTACGGGGTTAGCGGGGGGTCAGATACGCAGTATTTT. Based on the CDR3 plus reference TRBV7-8 and TRBJ2-3, the full variable domain is GAGVSQSPRYKVAKRGQDVALRCDPISGHVSLFWYQQALGQGPEFLTYFQNEAQLDKSGLPSDRFFAERPEGSVSTLKIQRTQQEDSAVYLCASSLSYGVSGGSDTQYFGPGTRLTVL.

This chain joins TRBV6-6 and TRBJ2-5, with D possibly TRBD2 on 5 matching bases. V was cut by 6 bases and J by 5 bases, with 10 bases left in between. CDR3 size: 12 residues. Germline CDR1 MNHNY, CDR2 SVGAGI (reference sequence). This CDR3 is CASRPRGETQYF. For the CDR3, the DNA is TGTGCCAGCAGACCTAGAGGGGAGACCCAGTACTTC.

This clone is a singleton in its sample. The V call is TRBV6-1, the J call TRBJ1-4; D gene ambiguous. V dropped 3 bases and J dropped 7 bases, with 12 bases sitting between them. This CDR3 comprises 14 residues. Germline V gene lookup returns CDR1 MNHNS and CDR2 SASEGT. CDR3: CASSEPLVVEKLFF. CDR3 coding DNA: TGTGCCAGCAGTGAGCCATTGGTTGTTGAAAAACTGTTTTTT.

The rearrangement joins TRBV7-9 to TRBJ2-1, with 7 bases that match TRBD2. Looked up from germline, CDR1 is SEHNR and CDR2 is FQNEAQ (reference sequence). This CDR3 has 16 residues. Germline trimming cut 4 bases from V and 4 bases from J; bases unmatched to any gene: 10. The CDR3 is CASSSSMASGYNEQFF. The CDR3 DNA sequence: TGTGCCAGCAGCTCCTCCATGGCTAGCGGATACAATGAGCAGTTCTTC.

The chain joins TRBV7-9 to TRBJ2-7, with a tentative D call TRBD1 (6 bases). Trimming removed 5 bases at V and 2 bases at J, with 16 bases between. The germline CDR1 and CDR2 sequences are SEHNR and FQNEAQ (reference sequence). This CDR3 spans 15 amino acids. The CDR3 sequence: CASSPPQQGPYEQYF. The CDR3 nucleotides read TGTGCCAGCAGCCCCCCGCAACAGGGCCCCTACGAGCAGTACTTC.

This sequence joins TRBV29-1 and TRBJ2-7; D gene unclear. Trimming pared 1 base from V and 5 bases from J, leaving 9 bases between. Germline V gives CDR1 SQVTM, CDR2 ANQGSEA. This CDR3 is 12 amino acids long. CDR3 residues: CSVEGNYNEQYF. The CDR3 coding sequence is TGCAGCGTTGAAGGTAACTACAACGAGCAGTACTTC.

This chain links TRBV7-7 with TRBJ2-1, with a weak D call TRBD1 (5 bases). The CDR3 sequence is 13 residues long. CDR1 is SSHAT, CDR2 FNYEAQ, per germline (reference sequence). Trimming removed 5 bases from V and 8 bases from J, with 13 bases in between. CDR3 DNA sequence: TGTGCCAGCAGCGGCACTCTCAGGGATGAGCAGTTCTTC. It is translated as CASSGTLRDEQFF.

This clone showed up just a few times. The gene calls are TRBV12-5 and TRBJ1-2; 7 positions agree with TRBD1. The junction had 3 bases not matched to a gene; V was cut back by 4 bases and J by 4 bases. This CDR3 spans 13 amino acids. Germline V lookup: CDR1 LGHNT, CDR2 FRNRAP. The CDR3 DNA reads TGTGCTAGTGGTTCGGACAGGCGCTATGGCTACACCTTC. This encodes CASGSDRRYGYTF.

The V gene is TRBV6-1, the J gene TRBJ2-5, with D possibly TRBD2 on 5 matching bases. CDR1 and CDR2 (germline): MNHNS, SASEGT. Trimming pared 7 bases from V and 5 bases from J, leaving 11 bases between. This CDR3 spans 12 amino acids. The CDR3 bases are TGTGCCAGCACCTGGGAGAGGGAGACCCAGTACTTC. This sequence encodes CASTWERETQYF.

This chain connects TRBV15 to TRBJ2-2, with D possibly being TRBD1 (6 bases). Trimming cost V 1 base and J 6 bases, with 21 bases left between them. Germline CDR1 reads LNHNV; CDR2 reads YYDKDF (reference sequence). This CDR3 comprises 18 residues. CDR3 region: CATSRGGFTGSGAGELFF. The DNA of the CDR3 is TGTGCCACCAGCAGAGGGGGATTCACAGGGTCGGGTGCCGGGGAGCTGTTTTTT.

This clone occurred once. The V and J genes are TRBV18 and TRBJ2-7; no firm D call. The germline V gene encodes CDR1 KGHSH and CDR2 LQKENI. The CDR3 is made up of 14 amino acids. V shed 3 bases and J shed 3 bases, with 12 bases lying between them. CDR3 in DNA: TGTGCCAGCTCACCCGACCCCCTGGGCTACGAGCAGTACTTC. The encoded protein is CASSPDPLGYEQYF.

A single count supports this clone. This rearrangement joins TRBV2 to TRBJ1-2, with a possible D match to TRBD1 (5 bases). This CDR3 region has 14 residues. Germline V lookup: CDR1 SNHLY, CDR2 FYNNEI. With 7 bases removed from V and 2 bases from J, the gap between germline ends came to 14 bases. The CDR3 DNA sequence: TGTGCCAGCACCGGGGACTCACGAAACTATGGCTACACCTTC. This translates into CASTGDSRNYGYTF.

The chain carries TRBV12-5 and TRBJ2-2; 10 bases map to TRBD2. The ends lost 2 bases at V and 0 bases at J; junction bases unmatched: 18. Germline V gene lookup returns CDR1 LGHNT and CDR2 FRNRAP. The CDR3 runs 22 residues. CDR3 sequence reads: CASGLRPGFRTSGTANTGELFF. DNA for the CDR3: TGTGCTAGTGGTTTGAGACCAGGGTTCCGGACTAGCGGAACCGCGAACACCGGGGAGCTGTTTTTT. The full variable domain, in which reference TRBV12-5 and TRBJ2-2 provide the parts outside the CDR3, is DARVTQTPRHKVTEMGQEVTMRCQPILGHNTVFWYRQTMMQGLELLAYFRNRAPLDDSGMPKDRFSAEMPDATLATLKIQPSEPRDSAVYFCASGLRPGFRTSGTANTGELFFGEGSRLTVL.

This clone has just one count. The chain carries TRBV11-2 and TRBJ1-2; possibly TRBD1 for D (6 bases). The CDR3 is 17 amino acids. The germline gives CDR1 SGHAT, CDR2 FQNNGV. The germline V and J ends were trimmed by 0 bases and 8 bases, with 22 bases remaining between them. Written as DNA, the CDR3 is TGTGCCAGCAGCTTAGATCTACGGACAGCTTCTACGGGAGGCTACACCTTC. Translating it yields CASSLDLRTASTGGYTF.

This clone was observed a single time. The chain employs TRBV7-2 and TRBJ2-3, with 7 bases aligning to TRBD1. The CDR3 is 15 amino acids. Losses at the gene ends were 5 bases for V and 2 bases for J; bases not matched to a gene: 7. The germline V gene encodes CDR1 SGHTA and CDR2 FQGNSA. CDR3 in amino acids: CASSDRDSPTDTQYF. Here the CDR3 DNA reads TGTGCCAGCAGCGACCGGGACAGCCCCACAGATACGCAGTATTTT.

The genes are TRBV5-1 and TRBJ2-7, with D uncertain. Per the germline V gene, CDR1 is SGHRS and CDR2 is YFSETQ. Between the trimmed V and J ends, which lost 1 base and 0 bases, there was a span of 5 bases. The CDR3 consists of 13 residues. In DNA form, the CDR3 reads TGCGCCAGCAGCTTGCGAGACTCCTACGAGCAGTACTTC. Protein product: CASSLRDSYEQYF.

V gene TRBV7-2 combines with J gene TRBJ1-6, with D uncertain. V dropped 3 bases and J dropped 8 bases, with 5 bases sitting between them. CDR1 SGHTA and CDR2 FQGNSA come from the germline V gene. CDR3 size: 12 residues. This chain's CDR3 is CASSFDYSPLHF. CDR3 nucleotide sequence: TGTGCCAGCAGCTTCGACTATTCACCCCTCCACTTT. Using reference TRBV7-2 and TRBJ1-6 for the parts outside the CDR3, the full variable domain is GAGVSQSPSNKVTEKGKDVELRCDPISGHTALYWYRQSLGQGLEFLIYFQGNSAPDKSGLPSDRFSAERTGGSVSTLTIQRTQQEDSAVYLCASSFDYSPLHFGNGTRLTVT.

The V gene is TRBV7-2, the J gene TRBJ1-1; a weak D match, TRBD1 (5 bases). This CDR3 is built from 13 residues. Germline-derived CDR1 and CDR2 are SGHTA and FQGNSA. Deletions cut 4 bases from V and 6 bases from J, with 12 bases between. CDR3 nucleotide sequence: TGTGCCAGCAGCTCCGGTGGGGGGTCTGAAGCTTTCTTT. Translation: CASSSGGGSEAFF.

The rearrangement joins TRBV14 to TRBJ1-2; no firm D call. The CDR3 extends over 14 amino acids. V lost 4 bases and J lost 4, with 13 bases in between. CDR1 and CDR2 from the germline V gene are SGHDN and FVKESK. Here the CDR3 DNA reads TGTGCCAGCAGCCCCGCGGAAGGGCTCTATGGCTACACCTTC. It is translated as CASSPAEGLYGYTF. Looking up the rest from reference TRBV14 and TRBJ1-2 gives the full variable domain: EAGVTQFPSHSVIEKGQTVTLRCDPISGHDNLYWYRRVMGKEIKFLLHFVKESKQDESGMPNNRFLAERTGGTYSTLKVQPAELEDSGVYFCASSPAEGLYGYTFGSGTRLTVV.